The rows below give T cell receptor beta chains drawn from one sample of a study of a mutant IDH1 vaccine in newly diagnosed glioma. TCRdb keeps only in-frame clones here, not all; method: immunoSEQ multiplex PCR. This table has tens of thousands of clones, roughly nine tenths appearing once. Sample: PBMCs, taken from a glioma patient treated with radiotherapy, temozolomide or both. These receptor sequences come from a woman aged 40 to 55 with glioma. Each CDR3 is given with its conserved first and last residue.

j_call | v_call | cdr3_aa
TRBJ2-7 | TRBV6-5 | CASSLATPGYEQYF
TRBJ2-7 | TRBV18 | CASSPGQSYEQYF
TRBJ1-4 | TRBV7-2 | CASSLAGVGDEKLFF
TRBJ2-5 | TRBV29-1 | CSVWPAGGETQYF
TRBJ2-7 | TRBV5-1 | CASSFSSNEQYF
TRBJ2-3 | TRBV5-1 | CASSLGGQKTDTQYF
TRBJ2-6 | TRBV5-1 | CASSPGQGLARGANVLTF
TRBJ2-3 | TRBV6-5 | CASKKQGRTDTQYF
TRBJ1-5 | TRBV4-1 | CASSQEGVGQPQHF
TRBJ2-2 | TRBV7-2 | CASSGLGQGANTGELFF
TRBJ1-6 | TRBV6-5 | CASSYNREFSSPLHF
TRBJ2-2 | TRBV4-2 | CASSQDPTNTGELFF
TRBJ2-6 | TRBV7-2 | CASSLVLSGANVLTF
TRBJ2-3 | TRBV4-3 | CASSHDRETDTQYF
TRBJ1-2 | TRBV6-6 | CASSPGQFNYGYTF
TRBJ2-3 | TRBV9 | CASSVGIAGGAGTYTDTQYF
TRBJ1-4 | TRBV18 | CASSLHRGKDEKLFF
TRBJ1-6 | TRBV6-5 | CASSYSQLAYNSPLHF
TRBJ1-1 | TRBV2 | CASSRQGLTEAFF
TRBJ1-2 | TRBV30 | CARDSTGVGYGYTF
TRBJ2-4 | TRBV5-1 | CASSLAGGNIQYF
TRBJ1-1 | TRBV19 | CASSPQGGTGKAFF
TRBJ1-5 | TRBV7-9 | CASSLPDYHSNQPQHF
TRBJ2-7 | TRBV5-8 | CASSLGGVNYEQYF
TRBJ1-2 | TRBV19 | CASSAFQGADYGYTF
TRBJ2-2 | TRBV2 | CASSEAPRERAGELFF
TRBJ2-3 | TRBV6-5 | CASSYSGDTQYF
TRBJ2-2 | TRBV6-6 | CASTQNTGELFF
TRBJ1-1 | TRBV30 | CACHAGTEAFF
TRBJ2-7 | TRBV18 | CASSPPVTRGYEQYF
TRBJ1-1 | TRBV30 | CAFRQNTEAFF
TRBJ2-5 | TRBV7-2 | CASSKTGPRETQYF
TRBJ2-2 | TRBV18 | CASSQGQTTGELFF
TRBJ1-1 | TRBV7-8 | CASSPLAGQGTEAFF
TRBJ2-7 | TRBV7-2 | CASSLSGASYEQYF
TRBJ2-7 | TRBV5-1 | CASSLEQGGSYEQYF
TRBJ1-2 | TRBV6-5 | CASRTGTAGRYTF
TRBJ2-6 | TRBV30 | CAWSVGVRAGANVLTF
TRBJ2-7 | TRBV4-2 | CASSQALSISSYEQYF
TRBJ1-1 | TRBV5-1 | CASSLAQGWSTEAFF
TRBJ1-1 | TRBV5-1 | CASSLLLGVNTEAFF
TRBJ2-3 | TRBV5-1 | CASSRGPDSTDTQYF
TRBJ1-5 | TRBV6-5 | CASSPGGPSNQPQHF
TRBJ1-2 | TRBV6-1 | CANGGKGDYGYTF
TRBJ2-3 | TRBV5-1 | CASSLTVGGPDTQYF
TRBJ2-7 | TRBV7-9 | CASSYLRDRGHEQYF
TRBJ1-4 | TRBV4-1 | CASSHGGLGEKLFF
TRBJ2-3 | TRBV10-1 | CASSEPGTGTDTQYF
TRBJ2-1 | TRBV30 | CAWSVWLAGYNEQFF